Detailed here is one T cell receptor (beta chain). Its antigen has not been determined. Base quality data are lacking; no much larger clone is found one base away. This entry belongs to a study of cytomegalovirus exposure and HLA in healthy donors (dated by TCRdb to the late 2010s). Context from the whole study: According to an earlier analysis of a few hundred of the donors, about 180 million T cells yielded some 120 million unique TCR beta sequences and about 300 Gb of sequence data. The study aimed to test whether signatures of past pathogen exposure could be identified by cataloging public T cell receptors. HLA typing included class I and class II loci at four-digit resolution. Four or five DR-DQ haplotypes were handled as single units for association and clustering because linkage in the cohort was strong. An earlier analysis of 587 of the donors applied high-throughput TCR beta sequencing to assess whether each TCR beta V gene segment acted as functional or pseudogenic. Of the 300 to 500 genotyped donors, 81% were placed in the genetic ancestry cluster associated with self-reported Caucasian donors. In addition to the first cohort of hundreds of subjects, a separate validation cohort of over 90 different subjects was used. An early release that covered roughly 600 HLA-typed donors contained about 300 gigabases of sequencing data and tens of millions of unique TCR sequences. On average, roughly 250,000 unique TCR beta nucleotide sequences were sequenced per donor among about 400 genotyped donors of the cohort, with approximately 18% of those sequences being non-productive. The T cell repertoires of 666 subjects were profiled by immunosequencing and related to cytomegalovirus serostatus. Rather than using new phenotypic data, the later analysis identified candidate immune exposures from TCR beta sequences and from how often those sequences occurred across donors. Donor age, sex, ethnicity and CMV serostatus were compiled together with the repertoire data. High-throughput TCR immunosequencing, statistical association of individual TCRs with disease status, and machine learning were combined to predict cytomegalovirus infection status. In a later analysis, previously published TCR beta repertoires from 666 donors were re-analyzed and high-resolution HLA genotyping was added so that TCR occurrence patterns could be studied. Typing coverage differed by locus: A, B, C, DRB1 and DQB1 were typed in roughly 629-630 donors, DQA1 in approximately 520, DPA1 in approximately 600, and DPB1 in 400 to 480. Every repertoire in the discovery cohort had been generated on one and the same sequencing platform. A later genetic analysis used genome-wide SNP genotypes for about 65% of the roughly 670 donors, treating that subset as a discovery cohort. Broad study findings and their caveats: The sequencing pipeline was judged likely to have produced a cluster of highly shared sequence variants as a technical artifact. In a later analysis, most CMV-associated TCR beta chains were found to appear HLA-restricted, with HLA associations seemingly driven largely by CMV exposure. Correlated functional status among segregating V segments might be attributable to linkage disequilibrium, but an unknown experimental factor could not be ruled out. Because the 87-base-pair reads could not distinguish some IMGT-functional V segments, including TRBV6-2 and TRBV6-3, those segments were excluded. In a later genetic analysis, a missense DCLRE1C variant was associated with V-gene and J-gene trimming of TCR beta chains, and the association was replicated in an independent cohort. An earlier analysis of around 600 of the donors showed that most TCR beta V segments appeared in productive rearrangements either about 87% or about 30% of the time, which broadly matched IMGT annotations. Because some donors lacked HLA typing at each locus, the association tests relied only on the typed subset. In a later analysis, TCR association rates were found to vary across HLA loci, with the most associated TCRs seen for DRB1 alleles and the fewest for HLA-C alleles. The only immune exposure information available for the cohort was CMV serostatus. In a later analysis, some 18,000 TCR beta sequences were associated with specific HLA alleles at a false discovery rate of 0.05. Compared with the approximately 700-donor mean, donors in an Asian-associated ancestry cluster had fewer N-insertions in productive TCRs, according to a later genetic analysis. A later analysis reported that several top co-occurrence clusters appeared linked to parvovirus B19, influenza, CMV and Epstein-Barr virus. Most TCR sequences were observed very rarely across donors, whereas some public TCRs were present in many individuals. The earlier analysis of approximately 540 of the donors excluded about 16 rarely observed V segments, including chromosome 9 orphons, because counts were too low. The classifier was reported to diagnose cytomegalovirus status with high specificity and sensitivity in both the original cohort and the validation cohort. Compared with equally common non-associated chains, HLA-associated TCR beta chains in a later analysis were more clonally expanded and had lower generation probabilities. A further reported finding was that TCR beta sequences accurately predicted the HLA-A and HLA-B alleles for most subjects in the first cohort. Sequencing depth was assumed to be roughly uniform across donors in the presence/absence analyses, though that assumption may not hold. Assigning TCR associations to individual alleles was difficult when HLA alleles, especially DR and DQ, strongly co-occurred. The study gave a list of roughly 150 TCR beta chains associated with cytomegalovirus. The cohort was sequenced for TCR beta chains only, and without alpha or paired-chain data the features that could be detected were limited. The authors suggested that the approach could potentially be generalized to other disease states and immunological phenotypes. Three of the identified cytomegalovirus-associated TCR beta chains were confirmed in vitro to be specific for cytomegalovirus antigens.

The cohort consisted of 666 healthy bone marrow donors. Cohort members were all nominally healthy when sampled, although unrecorded immune exposures were likely present. The donor was CMV seropositive and belonged to the group of a few hundred seropositive cohort members. A peripheral blood sample was collected from each donor, and TCR beta sequencing was performed on peripheral blood mononuclear cells. The Qiagen DNeasy Blood Extraction Kit was used to extract genomic DNA from the blood cell samples. The CDR3 starts with the cysteine, ends with the phenylalanine, and has 15 residues. Of the read, only the CDR3 DNA is kept; its 45 bases are in frame from base 1. CDR1 and CDR2 (GTSNPN, SVGIG) derive from the germline V gene (reference sequence). V and J are trimmed by 5 bases and 4 bases, and the gene matches miss 9 bases of the junction. Receptor amplification or capture employed the immunoSEQ multiplex PCR assay. For the multiplex PCR, a mixture combining 60 forward primers for TCR Vbeta segments and 13 reverse primers for TCR Jbeta segments was used. The CDR3 region of rearranged TCR beta genes was amplified from genomic DNA by a multiplex PCR assay. The amplified TCR beta libraries were sequenced on the Illumina HiSeq System as 87-base-pair reads. For the original study's pipeline: In a later analysis, tens of millions of unique TCR beta chains were counted across the approximately 640 repertoires, and approximately 11 million of these chains were shared by at least two donors. Raw reads were error-corrected and collapsed into unique sequences with a nearest-neighbor algorithm that merged closely related sequences to remove PCR and sequencing errors. To assign V, D and J gene segments, CDR3 sequences were aligned to IMGT reference sequences. Each retained sequence needed at least a six-nucleotide match to both a V gene segment and a J gene segment. A rearrangement was called productive if the CDR3 had no stop codons and remained in frame with V and J, and every other rearrangement was called non-productive. Following IMGT convention, CDR3 was defined as the stretch from the second conserved V-encoded cysteine to the conserved J-encoded phenylalanine. The earlier analysis of about 590 of the donors excluded sequences that lacked an unambiguous match to a single V gene segment. An earlier analysis of several hundred of the donors called V segments functional above 56.7% productive rearrangements and segregating when the between-donor standard deviation exceeded 5%. A statistical classification framework was developed to diagnose cytomegalovirus status using the catalog of TCR beta chain sequences. V and J gene assignment, in a later analysis, came from comparing TCR nucleotide sequences with IMGT/GENE-DB human TR gene sequences. The TCRdist pipeline was used in a later analysis to assign CDR3 sequences and most-parsimonious VDJ recombination scenarios. In a later analysis, every TCR beta chain was defined by the combination of its CDR3 amino acid sequence and its V-gene family, and reads without a unique V-gene family were dropped. In a later analysis, nearly 600 highly shared, low-generation-probability nucleotide sequences were removed to address suspected cross-contamination and a sequencing artifact. A later analysis calculated a clonal expansion index for each public chain from normalized within-repertoire ranks of inferred template counts. In a later analysis, generation probabilities were computed with a VDJ recombination model fitted to out-of-frame rearrangements, and the resulting probabilities were checked against IGoR. In a later analysis, hypergeometric tests were used to score TCR-TCR, TCR-HLA and TCR-CMV co-occurrence, with a repertoire-size bias correction applied to TCR pairs. False discovery rates were estimated in a later analysis by permuting HLA or CMV assignments 20 times. In a later analysis, co-occurring TCRs were grouped using DBSCAN, with TCRdist sequence similarity added in when clustering inside HLA-allele-positive subsets. Repertoires with fewer than 30,000 or more than 120,000 public chains were left out of co-occurrence clustering, as were about 5 repertoires with anomalous nucleotide sharing. TCRdb re-hosts the immuneACCESS table, in-frame sequences only. Its copies lack some clones; in the studies checked, an unresolved V gene accounts for under half of them, and the cause for the rest is not known. V, J and clone size are taken as reported in that table, and D and trimming were inferred from the DNA itself. The table for this sample lists fewer than 200,000 clones; approximately 78% of them were counted only once. The top ten hold 0.96% of the sample.

The rearranged segments are TRBV30 and TRBJ2-3, with 10 bases in between that match TRBD1. This TCR was sampled from a girl aged 2-9 years in good health and CMV-seropositive. What was sequenced was PBMCs. In nucleotide form, the sequence is TGTGCCTGGGGTACCGGGACAGGGGTGCCAGATACGCAGTATTTT. Translated, it gives CAWGTGTGVPDTQYF.